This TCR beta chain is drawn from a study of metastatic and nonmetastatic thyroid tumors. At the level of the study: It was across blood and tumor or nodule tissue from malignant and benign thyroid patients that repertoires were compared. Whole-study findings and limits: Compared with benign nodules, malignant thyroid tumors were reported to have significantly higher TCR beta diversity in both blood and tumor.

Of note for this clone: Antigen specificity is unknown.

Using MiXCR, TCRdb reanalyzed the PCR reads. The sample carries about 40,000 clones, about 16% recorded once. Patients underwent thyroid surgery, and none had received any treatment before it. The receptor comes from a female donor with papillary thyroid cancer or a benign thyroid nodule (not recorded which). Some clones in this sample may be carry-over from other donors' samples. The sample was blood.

The CDR3 spells CASSLASTSPEQYF. The CDR3 bases are TGTGCCAGCAGCTTAGCCTCGACAAGTCCCGAGCAGTACTTC. The chain combines TRBV11-2 with TRBJ2-7; D gene ambiguous. The CDR3 is 14 residues long. The germline CDR1 and CDR2 sequences are SGHAT and FQNNGV. Trimming removed 1 base at V and 6 bases at J, with 13 bases between. The full variable domain, in which reference TRBV11-2 and TRBJ2-7 provide the parts outside the CDR3, is EAGVAQSPRYKIIEKRQSVAFWCNPISGHATLYWYQQILGQGPKLLIQFQNNGVVDDSQLPKDRFSAERLKGVDSTLKIQPAKLEDSAVYLCASSLASTSPEQYFGPGTRLTVT.